Included here is one T cell receptor (beta chain) sequence, with context. These data belong to a study of T cell responses to AZD1222 COVID-19 vaccine. Unmatched junction bases numbered 5, after V lost 7 bases and J lost 4 bases. Germline lookup yields CDR1 KGHDR and CDR2 SFDVKD. This CDR3 region has 14 residues. Assay used: immunoSEQ multiplex PCR; TCRdb lists only in-frame clones, some missing. The data hold about 110,000 clones, with roughly nine tenths observed a single time. V usage is TRBV24-1 and J usage is TRBJ2-1; 8 nucleotides agree with TRBD1. Sequencing was performed on peripheral blood, taken on day 0 of AZD1222 vaccination. This clonotype originated in an adult in good health. The chain's CDR3 is CATSGQGSYNEQFF. As DNA, the CDR3 is TGTGCCACCAGCGGACAGGGATCGTACAATGAGCAGTTCTTC.